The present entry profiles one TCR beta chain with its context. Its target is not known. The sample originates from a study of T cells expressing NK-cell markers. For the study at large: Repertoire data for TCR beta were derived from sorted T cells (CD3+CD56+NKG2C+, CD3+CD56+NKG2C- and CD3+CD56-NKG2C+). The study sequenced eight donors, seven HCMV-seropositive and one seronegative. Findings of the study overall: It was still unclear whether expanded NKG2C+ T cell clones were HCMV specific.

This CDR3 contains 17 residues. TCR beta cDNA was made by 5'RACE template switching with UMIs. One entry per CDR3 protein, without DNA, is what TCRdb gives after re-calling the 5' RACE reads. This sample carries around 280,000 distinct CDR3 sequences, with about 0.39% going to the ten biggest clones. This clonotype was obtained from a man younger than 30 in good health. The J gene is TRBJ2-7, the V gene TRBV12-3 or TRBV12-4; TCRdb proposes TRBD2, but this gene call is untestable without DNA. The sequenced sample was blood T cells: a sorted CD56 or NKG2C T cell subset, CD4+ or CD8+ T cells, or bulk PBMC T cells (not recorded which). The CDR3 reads CASSLVLGGTSLFEQYF.